A single count supports the clone carrying this T cell receptor (beta chain). Its cognate antigen is unknown. This entry belongs to a study of brain T cells in children with intractable seizures. Study outcomes and limitations: Viral specificity was inferred only from CDR3 similarity; HCMV serostatus was unknown.

Profiling relied on immunoSEQ multiplex PCR, and the TCRdb table lists in-frame clones only, not all of them. The repertoire holds about 80,000 clones, with under 95% as singletons. Looked up from germline, CDR1 is SEHNR and CDR2 is FQNEAQ (reference sequence). Trimming stripped 5 bases from V and 5 bases from J, with 10 bases between. The CDR3 is 13 residues long. Sequencing was limited to surgery cases with top T cell transcript signatures in brain tissue. The source was peripheral blood, collected at surgery. This TCR came from a girl between 2 and 10 years old with Rasmussen encephalitis and intractable seizures. The genes are TRBV7-9 and TRBJ2-1; D is unresolved. The CDR3 DNA follows: TGTGCCAGCAGCCCCACCACCCACAATGAGCAGTTCTTC. As protein: CASSPTTHNEQFF. The complete variable domain, with remaining parts taken from reference TRBV7-9 and TRBJ2-1, reads DTGVSQNPRHKITKRGQNVTFRCDPISEHNRLYWYRQTLGQGPEFLTYFQNEAQLEKSRLLSDRFSAERPKGSFSTLEIQRTEQGDSAMYLCASSPTTHNEQFFGPGTRLTVL.